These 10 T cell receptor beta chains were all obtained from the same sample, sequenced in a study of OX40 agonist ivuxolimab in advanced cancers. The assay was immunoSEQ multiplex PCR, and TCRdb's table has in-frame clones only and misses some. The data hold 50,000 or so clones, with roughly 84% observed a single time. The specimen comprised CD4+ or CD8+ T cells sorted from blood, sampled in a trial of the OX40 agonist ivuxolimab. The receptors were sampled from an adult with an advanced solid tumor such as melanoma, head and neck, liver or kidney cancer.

For the CDR3, the DNA is TGTGCCAAAGAAGGACAGGGGACCGGGGAGCTGTTTTTT. Amino acids: CAKEGQGTGELFF. The chain links TRBV7-9 to TRBJ2-2; 9 nucleotides agree with TRBD1. This CDR3 is 13 amino acids long. Trimming removed 10 bases from V and 5 bases from J; junction bases left unmatched: 5. Germline-derived CDR1 and CDR2 are SEHNR and FQNEAQ (reference sequence).

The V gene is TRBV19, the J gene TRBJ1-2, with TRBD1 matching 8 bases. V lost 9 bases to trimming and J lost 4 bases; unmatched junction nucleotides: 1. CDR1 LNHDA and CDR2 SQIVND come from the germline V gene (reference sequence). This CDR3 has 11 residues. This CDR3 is CASTGGYGYTF. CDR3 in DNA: TGTGCCAGCACAGGGGGCTATGGCTACACCTTC. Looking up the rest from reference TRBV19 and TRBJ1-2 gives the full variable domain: DGGITQSPKYLFRKEGQNVTLSCEQNLNHDAMYWYRQDPGQGLRLIYYSQIVNDFQKGDIAEGYSVSREKKESFPLTVTSAQKNPTAFYLCASTGGYGYTFGSGTRLTVV.

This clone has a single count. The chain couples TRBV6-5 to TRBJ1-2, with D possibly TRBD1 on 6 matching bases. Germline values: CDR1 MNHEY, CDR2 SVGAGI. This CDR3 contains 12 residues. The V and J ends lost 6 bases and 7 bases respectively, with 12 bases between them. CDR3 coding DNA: TGTGCCAGCAGCTCTACCAGGGGTGGCTACACCTTC. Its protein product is CASSSTRGGYTF.

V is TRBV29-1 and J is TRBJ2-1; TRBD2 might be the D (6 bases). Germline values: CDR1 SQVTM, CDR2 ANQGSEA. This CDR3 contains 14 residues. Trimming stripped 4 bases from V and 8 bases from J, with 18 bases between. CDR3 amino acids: CSVVPAGRGDEQFF. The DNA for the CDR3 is TGCAGCGTTGTCCCAGCCGGGAGAGGCGATGAGCAGTTCTTC.

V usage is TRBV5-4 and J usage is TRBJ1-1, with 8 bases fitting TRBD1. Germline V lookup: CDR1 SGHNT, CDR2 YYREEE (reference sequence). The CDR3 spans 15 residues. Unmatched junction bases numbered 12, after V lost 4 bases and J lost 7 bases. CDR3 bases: TGTGCCAGCAGCCAAACCCCGACAGGGGTGGATGAAGCTTTCTTT. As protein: CASSQTPTGVDEAFF.

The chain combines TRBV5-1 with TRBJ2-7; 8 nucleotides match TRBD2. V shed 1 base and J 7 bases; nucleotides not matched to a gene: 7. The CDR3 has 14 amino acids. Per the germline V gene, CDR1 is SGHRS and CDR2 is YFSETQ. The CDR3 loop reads CASSLRAGVGEQYF. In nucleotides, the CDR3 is TGCGCCAGCAGCTTGCGAGCGGGAGTTGGGGAGCAGTACTTC.

CDR3 residues: CASSLTGTGTYEQYF. The CDR3 DNA sequence: TGTGCCAGCAGTTTAACCGGGACAGGGACCTACGAGCAGTACTTC. The chain employs TRBV6-6 and TRBJ2-7; 9 bases agree with TRBD1. With V trimmed by 4 bases and J by 2 bases, 6 bases remained unmatched. Germline assignment: CDR1 MNHNY and CDR2 SVGAGI (reference sequence). This CDR3 comprises 15 residues.

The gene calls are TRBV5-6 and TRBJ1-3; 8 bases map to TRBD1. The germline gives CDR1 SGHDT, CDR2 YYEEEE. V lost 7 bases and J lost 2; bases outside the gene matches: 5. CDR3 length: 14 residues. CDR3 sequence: CASGPQGAGNTIYF. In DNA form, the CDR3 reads TGTGCCAGCGGACCACAGGGGGCTGGAAACACCATATATTTT.

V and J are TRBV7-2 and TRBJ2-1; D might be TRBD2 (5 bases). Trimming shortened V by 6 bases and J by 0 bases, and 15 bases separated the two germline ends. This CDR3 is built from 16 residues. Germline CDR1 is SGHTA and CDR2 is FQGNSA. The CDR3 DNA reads TGTGCCAGCAGTCTAGACCGGGGTAGCTCCTACAATGAGCAGTTCTTC. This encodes CASSLDRGSSYNEQFF.

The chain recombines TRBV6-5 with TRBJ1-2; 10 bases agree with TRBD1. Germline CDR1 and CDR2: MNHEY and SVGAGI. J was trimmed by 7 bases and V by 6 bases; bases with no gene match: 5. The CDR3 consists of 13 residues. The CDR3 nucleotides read TGTGCCAGCAGGCCGACAGGGGGCCGTGGCTACACCTTC. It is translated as CASRPTGGRGYTF.